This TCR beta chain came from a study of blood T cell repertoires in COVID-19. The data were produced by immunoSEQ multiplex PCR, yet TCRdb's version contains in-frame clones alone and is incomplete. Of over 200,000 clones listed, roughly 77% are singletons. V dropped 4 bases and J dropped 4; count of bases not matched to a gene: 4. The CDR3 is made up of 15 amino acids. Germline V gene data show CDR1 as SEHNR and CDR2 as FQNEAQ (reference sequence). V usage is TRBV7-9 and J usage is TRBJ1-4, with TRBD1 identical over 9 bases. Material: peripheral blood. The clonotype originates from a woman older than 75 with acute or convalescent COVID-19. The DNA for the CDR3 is TGTGCCAGCAGCTCTCGACAGGGGGGTAATGAAAAACTGTTTTTT. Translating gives CASSSRQGGNEKLFF.